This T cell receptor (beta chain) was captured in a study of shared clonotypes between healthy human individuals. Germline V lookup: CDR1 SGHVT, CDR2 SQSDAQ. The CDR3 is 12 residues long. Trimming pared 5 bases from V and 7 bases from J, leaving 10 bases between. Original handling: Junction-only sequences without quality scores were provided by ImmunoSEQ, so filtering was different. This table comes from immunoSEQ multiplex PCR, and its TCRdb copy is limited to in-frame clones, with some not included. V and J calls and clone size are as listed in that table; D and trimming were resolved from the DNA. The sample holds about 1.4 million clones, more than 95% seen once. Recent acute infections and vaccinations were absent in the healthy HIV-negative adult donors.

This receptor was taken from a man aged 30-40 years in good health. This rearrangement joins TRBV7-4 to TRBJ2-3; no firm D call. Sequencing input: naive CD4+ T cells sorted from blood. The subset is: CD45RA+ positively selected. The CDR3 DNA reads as TGTGCCAGCAGCCCGGCCGGCCATACGCAGTATTTT. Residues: CASSPAGHTQYF.